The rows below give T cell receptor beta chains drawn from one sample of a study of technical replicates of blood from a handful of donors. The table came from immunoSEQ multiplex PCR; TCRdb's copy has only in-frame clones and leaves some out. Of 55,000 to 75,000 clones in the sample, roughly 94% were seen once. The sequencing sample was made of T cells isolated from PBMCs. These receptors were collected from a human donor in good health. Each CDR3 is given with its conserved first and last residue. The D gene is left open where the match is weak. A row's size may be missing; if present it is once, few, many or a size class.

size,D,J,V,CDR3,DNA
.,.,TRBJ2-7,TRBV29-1,CSTFSGVTHEQYF,TGCAGCACCTTTAGCGGAGTCACCCACGAGCAGTACTTC
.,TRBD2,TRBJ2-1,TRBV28,CASRLELAGFVEQFF,TGTGCCAGCAGGTTGGAACTAGCGGGATTTGTCGAGCAGTTCTTC
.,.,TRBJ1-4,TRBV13,CASSRSTGSSTNEKLFF,TGTGCCAGCAGCCGCTCCACCGGGAGTTCAACTAATGAAAAACTGTTTTTT
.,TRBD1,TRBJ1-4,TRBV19,CASSSTSGGFGEKLFF,TGTGCCAGTAGTTCCACCTCAGGGGGTTTTGGTGAAAAACTGTTTTTT
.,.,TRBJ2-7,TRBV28,CASSETDEPYEQYF,TGTGCCAGCTCGGAGACAGATGAGCCCTACGAGCAGTACTTC
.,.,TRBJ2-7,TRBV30,CAWEPGTVSEQYF,TGTGCCTGGGAGCCAGGGACTGTAAGCGAGCAGTACTTC
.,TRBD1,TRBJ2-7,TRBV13,CASSFVGQGRNEQYF,TGTGCCAGCAGCTTTGTAGGACAGGGTAGGAACGAGCAGTACTTC
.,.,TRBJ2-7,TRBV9,CASSVRMLKRF,TGTGCCAGCAGCGTTCGGATGTTAAAGAGGTTC
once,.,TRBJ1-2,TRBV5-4,CASSFDRLNYGYTF,TGTGCCAGCAGCTTCGACAGGCTTAACTATGGCTACACCTTC
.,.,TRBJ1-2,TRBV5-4,CATYRGAAEGYTF,TGTGCCACCTACCGGGGGGCCGCTGAAGGCTACACCTTC
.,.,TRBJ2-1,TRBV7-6,CASSPTDSQTNEQFF,TGTGCCAGCAGCCCGACGGACAGTCAGACCAATGAGCAGTTCTTC
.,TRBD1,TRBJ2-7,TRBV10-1,CASSPGTVSYEQYF,TGCGCCAGCAGTCCCGGGACAGTTTCCTACGAGCAGTACTTC
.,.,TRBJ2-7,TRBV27,CASSLCASLCEQYF,TGTGCCAGCAGTTTATGCGCGTCACTGTGCGAGCAGTACTTC
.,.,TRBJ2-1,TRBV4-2,CASSQAPDSSYNEQFF,TGTGCCAGCAGCCAAGCACCAGACAGTTCTTACAATGAGCAGTTCTTC
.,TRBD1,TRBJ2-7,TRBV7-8,CASSGQTGGSFYEQYF,TGTGCCAGCAGCGGACAGACAGGGGGCAGCTTCTACGAGCAGTACTTC
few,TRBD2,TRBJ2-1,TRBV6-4,CASSDSAGGYNEQFF,TGTGCCAGCAGTGACTCAGCGGGAGGGTACAATGAGCAGTTCTTC
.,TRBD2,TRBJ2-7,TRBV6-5,CASWGTSGTYEQYF,TGTGCCAGTTGGGGGACTAGCGGTACCTACGAGCAGTACTTC
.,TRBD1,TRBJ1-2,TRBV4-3,CASSRDRTGSGLGYTF,TGCGCCAGCAGCCGCGATCGGACAGGGAGCGGGCTTGGCTACACCTTC
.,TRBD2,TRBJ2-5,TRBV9,CASSVRLAGEREEETQYF,TGTGCCAGCAGCGTAAGGCTAGCGGGAGAAAGAGAGGAAGAGACCCAGTACTTC
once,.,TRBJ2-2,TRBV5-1,CASSLVVDGELFF,TGCGCCAGCAGCTTGGTGGTAGACGGGGAGCTGTTTTTT
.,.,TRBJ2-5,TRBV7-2,CASSLVGGLQETQYF,TGTGCCAGCAGCTTAGTAGGGGGTCTCCAAGAGACCCAGTACTTC
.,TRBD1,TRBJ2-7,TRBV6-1,CASSVFDRGSYEQYF,TGTGCCAGCAGTGTGTTTGACAGGGGCTCCTACGAGCAGTACTTC
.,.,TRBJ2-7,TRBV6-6,CASSYWGEVYEQYF,TGTGCCAGCAGTTACTGGGGCGAGGTCTACGAGCAGTACTTC
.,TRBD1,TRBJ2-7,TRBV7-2,CASSLSQGSGEQYF,TGTGCCAGCAGCTTATCACAGGGGTCGGGCGAGCAGTACTTC
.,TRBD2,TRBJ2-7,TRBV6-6,CASSYSPSGDEREQYF,TGTGCCAGCAGTTACTCCCCTAGCGGGGATGAAAGGGAGCAGTACTTC
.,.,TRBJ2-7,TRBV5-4,CASSMSGREQYF,TGTGCCAGCAGTATGTCGGGTCGCGAGCAGTACTTC
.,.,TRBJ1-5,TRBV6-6,CASSYSSTESNQPQHF,TGTGCCAGCAGTTACTCGTCTACAGAAAGCAATCAGCCCCAGCATTTT
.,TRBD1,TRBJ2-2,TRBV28,CASSLLGQGLTGELFF,TGTGCCAGCAGTTTACTGGGACAGGGGCTTACCGGGGAGCTGTTTTTT
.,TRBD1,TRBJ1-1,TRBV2,CASHRGTEAFF,TGTGCCAGCCACAGGGGAACTGAAGCTTTCTTT
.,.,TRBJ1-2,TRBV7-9,CASSRKEGYGYTF,TGTGCCAGCAGCCGAAAGGAGGGCTATGGCTACACCTTC
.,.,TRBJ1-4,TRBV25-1,CASKAPSSEANEKLFF,TGTGCCAGCAAAGCTCCCTCCTCCGAGGCTAATGAAAAACTGTTTTTT
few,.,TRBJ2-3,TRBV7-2,CASSLERRRGTDTQYF,TGTGCCAGCAGCTTGGAACGGAGAAGGGGGACAGATACGCAGTATTTT
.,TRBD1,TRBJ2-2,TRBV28,CATKSQGATGELFF,TGTGCCACTAAATCACAGGGGGCCACCGGGGAGCTGTTTTTT
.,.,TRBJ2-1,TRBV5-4,CASSLEGNEQFF,TGTGCCAGCAGCTTGGAGGGGAATGAGCAGTTCTTC
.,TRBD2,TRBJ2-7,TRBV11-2,CASRHLSGRSMEQYF,TGTGCCAGCAGACACCTTAGCGGGAGGTCCATGGAGCAGTACTTC
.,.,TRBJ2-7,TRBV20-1,CSATFTYEQYF,TGCAGTGCTACCTTTACCTACGAGCAGTACTTC
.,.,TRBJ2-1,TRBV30,CAWTGAVNEQFF,TGTGCCTGGACTGGGGCAGTGAATGAGCAGTTCTTC
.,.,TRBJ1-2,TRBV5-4,CASSRAGQLYGYTF,TGTGCCAGCAGTCGGGCCGGACAGCTATATGGCTACACCTTC
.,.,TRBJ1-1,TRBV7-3,CASSLTLYLQGVRDMNTEAFF,TGTGCCAGCAGCTTAACTCTCTACCTACAGGGTGTCCGGGACATGAACACTGAAGCTTTCTTT
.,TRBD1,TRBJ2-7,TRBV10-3,CAISESGTDGNEQYF,TGTGCCATCAGTGAGTCCGGGACAGATGGTAACGAGCAGTACTTC
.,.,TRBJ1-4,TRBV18,CASSRQNNEKLFF,TGTGCCAGCTCACGACAGAATAATGAAAAACTGTTTTTT
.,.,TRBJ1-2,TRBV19,CASSATGWANYGYTF,TGTGCCAGTAGCGCAACAGGGTGGGCTAACTATGGCTACACCTTC
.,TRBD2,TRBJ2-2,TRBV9,CASSPRNSGRGLAFAGELFF,TGTGCCAGCAGCCCCCGTAATAGCGGGAGAGGACTTGCGTTCGCCGGGGAGCTGTTTTTT
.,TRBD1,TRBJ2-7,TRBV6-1,CASREPGQGSYEQYF,TGTGCCAGCAGGGAGCCGGGACAGGGCTCCTACGAGCAGTACTTC
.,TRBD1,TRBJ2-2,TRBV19,CASSIDPGGHGINTGELFF,TGTGCCAGTAGTATAGATCCAGGGGGACACGGAATAAACACCGGGGAGCTGTTTTTT
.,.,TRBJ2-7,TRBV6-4,CASSEERGCPYEQYF,TGTGCCAGCAGTGAAGAACGGGGGTGCCCCTACGAGCAGTACTTC
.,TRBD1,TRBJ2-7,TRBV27,CASSLYRGREQYF,TGTGCCAGCAGTTTATACAGGGGGCGGGAGCAGTACTTC
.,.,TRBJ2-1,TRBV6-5,CASSSWRETYNEQFF,TGTGCCAGCAGTTCGTGGAGGGAAACCTACAATGAGCAGTTCTTC
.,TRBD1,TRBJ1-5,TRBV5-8,CASSPQGYNQPQHF,TGTGCCAGCAGCCCACAGGGGTACAATCAGCCCCAGCATTTT
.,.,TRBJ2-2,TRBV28,CASSLSKGVVAGELFF,TGTGCCAGCAGTTTATCCAAGGGGGTGGTGGCCGGGGAGCTGTTTTTT
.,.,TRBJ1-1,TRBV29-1,CSVEVEQWNTEAFF,TGCAGCGTTGAAGTTGAACAGTGGAACACTGAAGCTTTCTTT
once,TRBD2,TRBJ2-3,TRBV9,CASSVGAGATDTQYF,TGTGCCAGCAGCGTAGGAGCGGGAGCGACAGATACGCAGTATTTT